The T cell receptor beta chain under discussion was sequenced for a study of regulatory T cells in long-lasting Graves disease. Per germline, CDR1 SNHLY and CDR2 FYNNEI. The CDR3 sequence is 16 residues long. V shed 6 bases and J 2 bases; nucleotides not matched to a gene: 5. Described time point: newly diagnosed GD, antithyroid drugs for less than 3 months. Generation of the TCR library employed RNA extracted from PBMCs. To make TCR beta libraries, researchers used iRepertoire HTBI primers and Arm-PCR of CDR3 regions. TCRdb redid the calling of the multiplex PCR reads with MiXCR, one entry per CDR3 protein. The table records about 540,000 distinct CDR3 sequences, roughly 14% of them present only once. The data also belong to a second study, concerning T cells in Graves' hyperthyroidism and ophthalmopathy.

Here the sequenced sample was peripheral blood mononuclear cells (PBMCs), taken at new diagnosis, from a patient treated with antithyroid drugs. The chain is built from TRBV2 and TRBJ2-3; 13 bases fit TRBD2. This sequence was found in a man younger than 40 with Graves disease. The CDR3 DNA is TGTGCCAGCAGCACACTAGCGGGAGGGGACACAGATACGCAGTATTTT. This encodes CASSTLAGGDTDTQYF.